This TCR beta chain was captured by sequencing in a study of blood T cell repertoires in COVID-19. Only in-frame clones appear in the TCRdb table, and some are missing; sequencing was by immunoSEQ multiplex PCR. The sample includes 100,000 or so clones, 70% to 90% of them seen just once. The ends were cut back, 3 bases at V and 0 bases at J, with 12 bases in the middle. Germline V CDR1 and CDR2: LNHDA, SQIVND (reference sequence). The CDR3 has 16 amino acids. Sequencing input: peripheral blood. The gene calls are TRBV19 and TRBJ1-5; D unclear. The receptor was isolated from a woman in her twenties or thirties with acute or convalescent COVID-19. The CDR3 sequence: CASSIGRLSSNQPQHF. CDR3 bases: TGTGCCAGTAGTATCGGCAGGCTATCTAGCAATCAGCCCCAGCATTTT.